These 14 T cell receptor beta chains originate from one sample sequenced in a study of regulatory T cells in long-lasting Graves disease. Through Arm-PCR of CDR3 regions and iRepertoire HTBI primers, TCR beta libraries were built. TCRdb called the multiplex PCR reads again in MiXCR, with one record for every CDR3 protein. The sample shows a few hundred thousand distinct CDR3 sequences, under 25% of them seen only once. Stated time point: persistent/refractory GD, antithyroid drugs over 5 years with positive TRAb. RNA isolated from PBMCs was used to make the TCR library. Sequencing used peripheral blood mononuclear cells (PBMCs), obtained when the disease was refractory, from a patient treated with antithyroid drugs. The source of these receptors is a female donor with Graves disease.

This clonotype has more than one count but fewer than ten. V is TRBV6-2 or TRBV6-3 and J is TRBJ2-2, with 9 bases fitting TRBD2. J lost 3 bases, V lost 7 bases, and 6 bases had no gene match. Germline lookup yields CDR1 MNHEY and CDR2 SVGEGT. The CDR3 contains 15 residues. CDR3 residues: CASTTGLADTGELFF. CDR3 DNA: TGTGCCAGCACTACGGGACTAGCAGACACCGGGGAGCTGTTTTTT.

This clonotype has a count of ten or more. The CDR3 bases are TGTGCCAGCAGCCAAGATGGGGGACTCATCGGGACAGGGTTCGAAAAACTGTTTTTT. Translation gives CASSQDGGLIGTGFEKLFF. The gene calls are TRBV3-1 and TRBJ1-4; 9 nucleotides agree with TRBD1. The CDR3 is 19 amino acids. V shed 0 bases, J shed 8 bases, and the junction held 16 bases outside the gene matches. Germline CDR1 is LGHDT and CDR2 is YNNKEL (reference sequence).

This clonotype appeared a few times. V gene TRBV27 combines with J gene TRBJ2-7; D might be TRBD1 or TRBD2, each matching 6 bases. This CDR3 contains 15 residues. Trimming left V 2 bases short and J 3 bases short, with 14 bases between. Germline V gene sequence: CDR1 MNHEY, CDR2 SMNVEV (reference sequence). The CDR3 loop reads CASSLDPGAGYEQYF. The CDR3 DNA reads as TGTGCCAGCAGTTTAGATCCGGGGGCAGGCTACGAGCAGTACTTC.

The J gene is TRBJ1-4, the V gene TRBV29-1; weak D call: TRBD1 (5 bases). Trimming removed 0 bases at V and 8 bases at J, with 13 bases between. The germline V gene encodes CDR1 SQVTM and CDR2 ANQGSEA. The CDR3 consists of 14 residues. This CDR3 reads CSVEDRWGVEKLFF. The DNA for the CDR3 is TGCAGCGTTGAAGATAGGTGGGGGGTGGAAAAACTGTTTTTT.

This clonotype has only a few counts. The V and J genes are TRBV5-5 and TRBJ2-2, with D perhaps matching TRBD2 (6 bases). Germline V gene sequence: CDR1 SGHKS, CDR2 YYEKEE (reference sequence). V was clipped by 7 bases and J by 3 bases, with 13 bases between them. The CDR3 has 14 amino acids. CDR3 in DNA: TGTGCCAGCGTTCGGGGGTTGGACACCGGGGAGCTGTTTTTT. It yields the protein CASVRGLDTGELFF.

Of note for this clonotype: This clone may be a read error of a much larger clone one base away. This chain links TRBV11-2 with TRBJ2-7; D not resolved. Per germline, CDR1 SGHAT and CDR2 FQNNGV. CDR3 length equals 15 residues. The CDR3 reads CASSLVGSSGDERYF. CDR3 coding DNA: TGTGCCAGCAGCTTAGTAGGCAGTTCTGGCGACGAGCGGTACTTC.

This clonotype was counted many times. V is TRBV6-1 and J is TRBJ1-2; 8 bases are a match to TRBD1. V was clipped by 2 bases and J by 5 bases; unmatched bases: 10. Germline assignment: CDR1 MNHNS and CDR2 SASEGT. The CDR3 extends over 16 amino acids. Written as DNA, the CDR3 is TGTGCCAGCAGTGAAACTACCCTTGGACAGGGATATGGCTACACCTTC. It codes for CASSETTLGQGYGYTF.

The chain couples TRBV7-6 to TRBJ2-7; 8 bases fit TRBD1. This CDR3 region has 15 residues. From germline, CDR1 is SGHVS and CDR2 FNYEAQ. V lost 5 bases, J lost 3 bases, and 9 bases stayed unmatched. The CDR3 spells CASSRHGDRSYEQYF. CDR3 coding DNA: TGTGCCAGCAGCAGGCACGGGGACAGGAGCTACGAGCAGTACTTC.

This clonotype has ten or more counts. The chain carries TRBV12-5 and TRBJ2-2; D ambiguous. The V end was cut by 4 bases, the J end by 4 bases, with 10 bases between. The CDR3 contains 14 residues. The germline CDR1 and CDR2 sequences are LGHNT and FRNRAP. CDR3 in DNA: TGTGCTAGTGGTTCCCAGGAAGGCACCGGGGAGCTGTTTTTT. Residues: CASGSQEGTGELFF.

CDR3: CASSFGLRYKQYF. As DNA, the CDR3 is TGTGCCAGCAGTTTCGGACTCCGTTACAAGCAGTACTTC. The chain uses TRBV27 and TRBJ2-7, with D perhaps TRBD2 (5 bases). V was cut by 3 bases and J by 8 bases, with 14 bases left in between. Germline CDR1 is MNHEY and CDR2 is SMNVEV (reference sequence). This CDR3 has 13 amino acids.

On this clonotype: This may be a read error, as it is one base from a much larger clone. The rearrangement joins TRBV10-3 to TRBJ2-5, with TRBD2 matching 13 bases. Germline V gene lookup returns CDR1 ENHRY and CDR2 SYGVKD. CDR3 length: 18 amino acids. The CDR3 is CAVSLRGLAGSRQETQYF. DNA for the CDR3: TGTGCCGTCAGTCTACGGGGACTAGCGGGGTCCCGCCAAGAGACCCAGTACTTC.

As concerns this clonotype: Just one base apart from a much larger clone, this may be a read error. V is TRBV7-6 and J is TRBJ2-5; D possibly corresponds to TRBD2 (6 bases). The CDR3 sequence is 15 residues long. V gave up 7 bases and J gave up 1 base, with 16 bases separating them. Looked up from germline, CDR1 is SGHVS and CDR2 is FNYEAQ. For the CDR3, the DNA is TGTGCCAGCACAGGTGGAGGGAGGCTCCAAGAGACCCAGTACTTC. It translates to CASTGGGRLQETQYF.

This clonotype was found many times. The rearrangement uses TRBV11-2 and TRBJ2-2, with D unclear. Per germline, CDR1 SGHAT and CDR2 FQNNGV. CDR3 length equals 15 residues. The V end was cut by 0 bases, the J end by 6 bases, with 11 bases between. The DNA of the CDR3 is TGTGCCAGCAGCTTAGAAGGGTTTGGGGCCGGGGAGCTGTTTTTT. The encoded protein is CASSLEGFGAGELFF.

CDR3 protein: CASSPPPWTSGRPDDLNTGELFF. The CDR3 nucleotides read TGTGCCAGCAGCCCGCCTCCCTGGACTAGCGGGAGGCCCGACGATTTGAACACCGGGGAGCTGTTTTTT. This chain joins TRBV28 and TRBJ2-2; TRBD2 aligns across 14 bases. The CDR3 is 23 residues long. Per germline, CDR1 MDHEN and CDR2 SYDVKM. Trimming removed 6 bases from V and 1 base from J; junction bases left unmatched: 22. The variable domain in full, with the rest retrieved from reference TRBV28 and TRBJ2-2, is DVKVTQSSRYLVKRTGEKVFLECVQDMDHENMFWYRQDPGLGLRLIYFSYDVKMKEKGDIPEGYSVSREKKERFSLILESASTNQTSMYLCASSPPPWTSGRPDDLNTGELFFGEGSRLTVL.